The 23 T cell receptor beta chains below all came from one sample that was sequenced in a study of control samples from healthy donors and cancer patients. The repertoire was sequenced with immunoSEQ multiplex PCR; TCRdb's copy has only in-frame clones and lacks some. The sample has about 75,000 clones, approximately 88% seen once; the top ten hold about 15%. The material sequenced was blood. These receptors were taken from a man aged 45-60 years in good health.

The rearrangement joins TRBV5-4 to TRBJ2-5, with 7 bases lining up with TRBD1. This CDR3 has 16 residues. CDR1 is SGHNT, CDR2 YYREEE, per germline (reference sequence). Trimming removed 1 base from V and 2 bases from J; junction bases left unmatched: 8. The DNA for the CDR3 is TGTGCCAGCAGCTTGATGGGTAGGGGGCAGCAAGAGACCCAGTACTTC. As protein: CASSLMGRGQQETQYF.

This chain joins TRBV7-2 and TRBJ2-1; 11 positions match TRBD2. Germline CDR1 reads SGHTA; CDR2 reads FQGNSA. The CDR3 totals 15 residues. The junction had 2 bases not matched to a gene; V was cut back by 4 bases and J by 3 bases. The CDR3, as DNA: TGTGCCAGCAGCTCCACTAGCGGGAGCTACAATGAGCAGTTCTTC. Residues: CASSSTSGSYNEQFF.

The chain couples TRBV9 to TRBJ1-1; possible D gene TRBD1, 6 bases. The CDR3 spans 15 residues. Trimming removed 0 bases from V and 1 base from J, with 10 bases in between. Looked up from germline, CDR1 is SGDLS and CDR2 is YYNGEE. In DNA form, the CDR3 reads TGTGCCAGCAGCGTAGGACAGGAAACGAACACTGAAGCTTTCTTT. Its protein is CASSVGQETNTEAFF.

The chain recombines TRBV6-5 with TRBJ1-6; possible D gene TRBD1, 5 bases. CDR3 length: 13 residues. Germline lookup yields CDR1 MNHEY and CDR2 SVGAGI. Trimming took off 0 bases at V and 9 bases at J, with 6 bases between the two ends. The CDR3 sequence is CASSYSGVSPLHF. Here the CDR3 DNA reads TGTGCCAGCAGTTACTCGGGGGTTTCACCCCTCCACTTT.

The chain combines TRBV9 with TRBJ2-7; D may be TRBD2 (5 bases). Germline loops: CDR1 SGDLS, CDR2 YYNGEE. V lost 4 bases, J lost 2 bases, and 10 bases lay in between. The CDR3 is 13 amino acids. CDR3 sequence (DNA): TGTGCCAGCAGCACCGGGGTAGCCTACGAGCAGTACTTC. Translated: CASSTGVAYEQYF.

By share of the sample, this clone is large. In DNA form, the CDR3 reads TGTGCCAGCAGCTTCGGGACAGTCTCTGGAAACACCATATATTTT. Its translation is CASSFGTVSGNTIYF. The V call is TRBV7-2, the J call TRBJ1-3; 7 nucleotides match TRBD1. The CDR3 totals 15 residues. J lost 0 bases, V lost 3 bases, and 2 bases had no gene match. Germline V gives CDR1 SGHTA, CDR2 FQGNSA. Full variable domain (remainder filled in from reference TRBV7-2 and TRBJ1-3): GAGVSQSPSNKVTEKGKDVELRCDPISGHTALYWYRQSLGQGLEFLIYFQGNSAPDKSGLPSDRFSAERTGGSVSTLTIQRTQQEDSAVYLCASSFGTVSGNTIYFGEGSWLTVV.

The chain uses TRBV14 and TRBJ1-3; no firm D call. V lost 2 bases, J lost 4 bases, and 12 bases lay in between. Germline-derived CDR1 and CDR2 are SGHDN and FVKESK. The CDR3 runs to 15 residues. DNA of the CDR3: TGTGCCAGCAGCCAACTGGGAGCGGTCGGAAACACCATATATTTT. It specifies CASSQLGAVGNTIYF. The whole variable domain, filled in from reference TRBV14 and TRBJ1-3, reads EAGVTQFPSHSVIEKGQTVTLRCDPISGHDNLYWYRRVMGKEIKFLLHFVKESKQDESGMPNNRFLAERTGGTYSTLKVQPAELEDSGVYFCASSQLGAVGNTIYFGEGSWLTVV.

The chain is built from TRBV7-2 and TRBJ1-1; 7 nucleotides line up with TRBD1. Germline V gives CDR1 SGHTA, CDR2 FQGNSA. The CDR3 extends over 13 amino acids. Trimming at V came to 4 bases and at J to 4 bases, leaving 3 bases not matched to a gene. CDR3 loop: CASSSDRVTEAFF. The CDR3 nucleotides are TGTGCCAGCAGCTCAGACAGGGTCACTGAAGCTTTCTTT.

The chain has TRBV9 and TRBJ1-5; 10 nucleotides match TRBD1. Losses at the gene ends were 4 bases for V and 3 bases for J; bases not matched to a gene: 7. Per the germline V gene, CDR1 is SGDLS and CDR2 is YYNGEE. This CDR3 contains 16 residues. The chain's CDR3 is CASSRGTGVANQPQHF. The CDR3 nucleotides are TGTGCCAGCAGCAGAGGGACAGGGGTTGCCAATCAGCCCCAGCATTTT.

The V and J genes are TRBV19 and TRBJ2-7; 13 bases are a match to TRBD2. Germline assignment: CDR1 LNHDA and CDR2 SQIVND (reference sequence). Trimming cost V 5 bases and J 2 bases; bases outside gene matches: 3. The length of the CDR3 is 15 residues. CDR3 amino acids: CASSPTSGRAYEQYF. CDR3 in DNA: TGTGCCAGTAGTCCAACTAGCGGGAGGGCCTACGAGCAGTACTTC.

This clone was observed a single time. V gene TRBV7-2 combines with J gene TRBJ2-7; 12 bases align to TRBD2. Germline lookup yields CDR1 SGHTA and CDR2 FQGNSA. Trimming took 5 bases from V and 4 from J; bases not matched to a gene: 3. The CDR3 has 14 residues. This chain's CDR3 is CASSPGTSGYEQYF. CDR3 nucleotides: TGTGCCAGCAGCCCCGGGACTAGCGGGTACGAGCAGTACTTC.

The chain links TRBV5-1 to TRBJ2-4; the D gene is possibly TRBD1 (6 bases). With 1 base removed from V and 0 bases from J, the gap between germline ends came to 20 bases. CDR3 size: 19 residues. The V gene's germline CDR1 is SGHRS and CDR2 YFSETQ. CDR3 in amino acids: CASSLFLFQGPGAKNIQYF. CDR3 sequence (DNA): TGCGCCAGCAGCTTGTTTTTATTTCAGGGGCCGGGAGCCAAAAACATTCAGTACTTC.

The V and J genes are TRBV7-3 and TRBJ2-7; 8 bases line up with TRBD1. CDR1 is SGHTA and CDR2 is FQGTGA in the germline V gene. The CDR3 loop spans 15 amino acids. V lost 5 bases to trimming and J lost 0 bases; unmatched junction nucleotides: 6. CDR3 residues: CASSMDRVRSYEQYF. The CDR3 DNA reads TGTGCCAGCAGCATGGACAGGGTCCGCTCCTACGAGCAGTACTTC.

The V call is TRBV3-1 (or the pseudogene TRBV3-2), the J call TRBJ2-2, with unresolved D. CDR3 length equals 11 residues. V was clipped by 4 bases and J by 7 bases, with 4 bases between them. Germline V gene data show CDR1 as LGHDT and CDR2 as YNNKEL (reference sequence). The CDR3 DNA sequence: TGTGCCAGCAGCCTCCACGGGGAGCTGTTTTTT. Residues: CASSLHGELFF.

In this sample, this clone turned up once. This chain links TRBV28 with TRBJ2-7, with 13 bases matching TRBD2. From germline, CDR1 is MDHEN and CDR2 SYDVKM. The CDR3 loop spans 15 amino acids. V was pared by 8 bases and J by 4 bases, with 8 bases of the junction left unmatched. The CDR3 region has the DNA TGTGCCAGCCGGCGGACTAGCGGGAGACTTTACGAGCAGTACTTC. Protein sequence: CASRRTSGRLYEQYF. The full variable domain, with the rest looked up from reference TRBV28 and TRBJ2-7, is DVKVTQSSRYLVKRTGEKVFLECVQDMDHENMFWYRQDPGLGLRLIYFSYDVKMKEKGDIPEGYSVSREKKERFSLILESASTNQTSMYLCASRRTSGRLYEQYFGPGTRLTVT.

This clone was counted once. The V call is TRBV3-1 (or the pseudogene TRBV3-2), the J call TRBJ1-3; a possible D gene is TRBD1 (6 bases). The germline V gene has CDR1 LGHDT and CDR2 YNNKEL (reference sequence). The ends were cut back, 0 bases at V and 4 bases at J, with 22 bases in the middle. This CDR3 has 19 residues. CDR3 region: CASSQEGGPGSHRGNTIYF. CDR3 nucleotide sequence: TGTGCCAGCAGCCAAGAAGGGGGGCCAGGGAGTCACCGCGGAAACACCATATATTTT.

This clone was observed a single time. The chain links TRBV27 to TRBJ2-2; tentative D call: TRBD1 (6 bases). From germline, CDR1 is MNHEY and CDR2 SMNVEV (reference sequence). V lost 2 bases and J lost 7, with 8 bases in between. The CDR3 covers 13 residues. DNA for the CDR3: TGTGCCAGCAGTTTAACAGGGATCGGGGAGCTGTTTTTT. Translated, it gives CASSLTGIGELFF.

V usage is TRBV30 and J usage is TRBJ2-2; 10 bases fit TRBD2. Trimming cost V 8 bases and J 7 bases; bases outside gene matches: 7. CDR3 length: 13 amino acids. CDR1 GTSNPN and CDR2 SVGIG come from the germline V gene (reference sequence). In DNA form, the CDR3 reads TGTGCCCTTCGGACTAGCGGTAACGGGGAGCTGTTTTTT. Translated: CALRTSGNGELFF.

The V gene is TRBV20-1, the J gene TRBJ2-7, with D maybe TRBD1 (6 bases). V lost 7 bases, J lost 3 bases, and 10 bases lay in between. Per germline, CDR1 DFQATT and CDR2 SNEGSKA (reference sequence). This CDR3 region has 11 residues. The DNA of the CDR3 is TGCAGTGTACAGGGAGACTACGAGCAGTACTTC. Encoded protein: CSVQGDYEQYF.

The V call is TRBV28, the J call TRBJ1-2; D not certain. The CDR3 consists of 12 residues. V was pared by 4 bases and J by 4 bases, with 7 bases between. The germline gives CDR1 MDHEN, CDR2 SYDVKM. The CDR3: CASSYSSYGYTF. For the CDR3, the DNA is TGTGCCAGCAGTTACAGTTCCTATGGCTACACCTTC.

This clone was found a few times. The chain carries TRBV27 and TRBJ2-7, with 12 bases lining up with TRBD2. This CDR3 spans 16 amino acids. Per the germline V gene, CDR1 is MNHEY and CDR2 is SMNVEV (reference sequence). J was trimmed by 3 bases and V by 4 bases; bases with no gene match: 7. The CDR3: CASSSGWTSGNYEQYF. The CDR3 DNA follows: TGTGCCAGCAGTTCGGGCTGGACTAGCGGGAACTACGAGCAGTACTTC.

The table lists this clone with a few counts. The chain is built from TRBV5-1 and TRBJ2-7; D is undetermined. The germline V and J ends were trimmed by 4 bases and 1 base, with 15 bases remaining between them. Looked up from germline, CDR1 is SGHRS and CDR2 is YFSETQ. The CDR3 loop spans 15 amino acids. The CDR3 region is CASSQLAAKSYEQYF. The CDR3 coding sequence is TGCGCCAGCAGCCAGCTCGCCGCGAAATCCTACGAGCAGTACTTC.

This chain links TRBV30 with TRBJ1-2; D is unresolved. Germline V gives CDR1 GTSNPN, CDR2 SVGIG (reference sequence). The CDR3 runs 11 residues. V lost 1 base, J lost 10 bases, and 10 bases lay in between. In DNA, the CDR3 is TGTGCCTGGAGTGAGGTGGGAGTCTACACCTTC. It codes for CAWSEVGVYTF. Full variable domain (missing parts from reference TRBV30 and TRBJ1-2): SQTIHQWPATLVQPVGSPLSLECTVEGTSNPNLYWYRQAAGRGLQLLFYSVGIGQISSEVPQNLSASRPQDRQFILSSKKLLLSDSGFYLCAWSEVGVYTFGSGTRLTVV.